This TCR beta chain was profiled in a study of T cell repertoires in cytomegalovirus infection. Study as a whole: Signatures in public TCR beta sequences pointed to both CMV infection and matching HLA type. Study conclusions and caveats: HLA-C-restricted CMV clonotypes gave the most frequent clonotype in two of eight donors. The cumulative frequency of public TCR beta families identified carriers of CMV plus the relevant HLA.

TCRdb analysed the reads with MiXCR anew, one entry per CDR3 protein. The table shows 560,000 or so distinct CDR3 sequences, with 15% to 20% occurring only once. With respect to this clonotype: Its antigen remains unidentified.

There are 18 residues in the CDR3. Germline-derived CDR1 and CDR2 are SGHVS and FNYEAQ. After removal of 5 bases from V and 1 base from J, the junction contained 8 bases not matched to a gene. The chain uses TRBV7-6 and TRBJ2-1; 13 nucleotides match TRBD2. This clonotype originated in a human donor in good health (CMV status not recorded). Some clones in this sample may be carry-over from other donors' samples. The specimen was CD8+ T cells from PBMCs. Here the CDR3 DNA reads TGTGCCAGCAGCGCACTAGCGGGGGGGCCAAAGTCCTACAATGAGCAGTTCTTC. Protein sequence: CASSALAGGPKSYNEQFF.